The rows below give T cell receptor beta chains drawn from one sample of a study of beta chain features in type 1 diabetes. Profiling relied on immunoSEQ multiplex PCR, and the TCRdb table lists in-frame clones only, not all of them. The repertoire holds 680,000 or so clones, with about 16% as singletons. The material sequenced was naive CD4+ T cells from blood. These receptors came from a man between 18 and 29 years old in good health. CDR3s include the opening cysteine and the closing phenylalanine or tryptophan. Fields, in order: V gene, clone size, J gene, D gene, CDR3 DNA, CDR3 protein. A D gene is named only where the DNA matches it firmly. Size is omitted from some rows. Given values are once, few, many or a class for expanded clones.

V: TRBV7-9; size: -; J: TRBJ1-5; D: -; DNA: TGTGCCAGCCGACCCCCTACAGGGAGCAATCAGCCCCAGCATTTT; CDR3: CASRPPTGSNQPQHF
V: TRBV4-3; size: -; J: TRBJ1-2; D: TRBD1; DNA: TGCGCCAGCAGCCAAGAAACAGGGGCCTATGGCTACACCTTC; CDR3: CASSQETGAYGYTF
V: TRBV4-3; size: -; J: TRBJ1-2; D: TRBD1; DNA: TGCGCCAGCAGCCAAGATCCCCGGACAGGTCCCTATGGCTACACCTTC; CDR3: CASSQDPRTGPYGYTF
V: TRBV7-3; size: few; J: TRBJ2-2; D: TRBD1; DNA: TGTGCCAGCAGCTTGGACAGGGCGAACACCGGGGAGCTGTTTTTT; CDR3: CASSLDRANTGELFF
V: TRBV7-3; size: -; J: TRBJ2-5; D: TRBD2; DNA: TGTGCCAGCAGCTCTGGACTAGCGGGAGTAGAGACCCAGTACTTC; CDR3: CASSSGLAGVETQYF
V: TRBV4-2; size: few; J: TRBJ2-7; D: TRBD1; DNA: TGTGCCAGCAGCCAAGATTTACGAGACAGGGGCCCCTACGAGCAGTACTTC; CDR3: CASSQDLRDRGPYEQYF
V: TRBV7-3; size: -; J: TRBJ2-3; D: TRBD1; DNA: TGTGCCAGCAGCTCCCGGACAGGGAACACAGATACGCAGTATTTT; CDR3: CASSSRTGNTDTQYF
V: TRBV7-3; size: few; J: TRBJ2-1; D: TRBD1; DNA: TGTGCCAGCAGCCTCGACAGGGGGGAATACAATGAGCAGTTCTTC; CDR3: CASSLDRGEYNEQFF
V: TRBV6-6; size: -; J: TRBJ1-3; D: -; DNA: TGTGCCAGCAGTCCGTCGGCAGGCTCTGGAAACACCATATATTTT; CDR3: CASSPSAGSGNTIYF
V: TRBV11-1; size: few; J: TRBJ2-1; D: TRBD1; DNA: TGTGCCAGCAGCTTAAGGGGCAGGGGGCTTGGTAATGAGCAGTTCTTC; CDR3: CASSLRGRGLGNEQFF
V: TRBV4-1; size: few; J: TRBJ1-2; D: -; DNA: TGCGCCAGCAGCCCGGGACTGTCGTTTACCTTC; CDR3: CASSPGLSFTF
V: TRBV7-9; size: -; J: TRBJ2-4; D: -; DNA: TGTGCCAGCAGCTTCATAGTAGACATTCAGTACTTC; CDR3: CASSFIVDIQYF
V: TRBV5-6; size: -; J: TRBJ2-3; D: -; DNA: TGTGCCAGCAGCCTCCCGGGGGTGGGCACAGATACGCAGTATTTT; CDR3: CASSLPGVGTDTQYF
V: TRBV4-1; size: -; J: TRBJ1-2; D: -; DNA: TGCGCCAGCAGCCAAGAAGGGTTTAGCTATGGCTACACCTTC; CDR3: CASSQEGFSYGYTF
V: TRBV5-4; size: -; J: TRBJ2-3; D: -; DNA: TGTGCCAGCAGCTTAAAGCGGGCTAGCACAGATACGCAGTATTTT; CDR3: CASSLKRASTDTQYF
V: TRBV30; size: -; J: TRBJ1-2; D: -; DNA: TGTGCCTGGACGCAGGGTTTCTATGGCTACACCTTC; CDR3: CAWTQGFYGYTF
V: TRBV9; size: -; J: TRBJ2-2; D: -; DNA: TGTGCCAGCAGCGTATCAGGGGAGAAATCCGGGGAGCTGTTTTTT; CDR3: CASSVSGEKSGELFF
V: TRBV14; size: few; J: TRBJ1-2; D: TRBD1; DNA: TGTGCCAGCAGCGGACGGACAGGGGGAATCTATGGCTACACCTTC; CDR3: CASSGRTGGIYGYTF
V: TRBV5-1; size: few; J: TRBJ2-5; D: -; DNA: TGCGCCAGCAGCTTGAACACAGGGGAGGCAGAGACCCAGTACTTC; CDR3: CASSLNTGEAETQYF
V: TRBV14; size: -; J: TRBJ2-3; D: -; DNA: TGTGCCAGCAGACAAAGGACCCGCCAGGTGTCAAGCAGCACAGATACGCAGTATTTT; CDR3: CASRQRTRQVSSSTDTQYF
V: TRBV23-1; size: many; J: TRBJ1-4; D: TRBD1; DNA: TGCGCCAGCAGTCATCCCCCCTTGGGGGGGACAGTGGATGAAAAACTGTTTTTT; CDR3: CASSHPPLGGTVDEKLFF
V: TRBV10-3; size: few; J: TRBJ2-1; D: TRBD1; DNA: TGTGCCAGCATCCCTAAGCGGACAGGGGACAACAATGAGCAGTTCTTC; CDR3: CASIPKRTGDNNEQFF
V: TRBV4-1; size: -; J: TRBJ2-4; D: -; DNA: TGCGCCAGCAGCCAAGGGGGGACCGAGAGAGTAGCCAAAAACATTCAGTACTTC; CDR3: CASSQGGTERVAKNIQYF
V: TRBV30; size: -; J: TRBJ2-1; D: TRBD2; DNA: TGTGCCTGGAGCAGGTTGGGGACTAGGGACAATGAGCAGTTCTTC; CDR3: CAWSRLGTRDNEQFF
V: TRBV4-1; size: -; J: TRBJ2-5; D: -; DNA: TGCGCCAGCAGCCCCATGGGGAGACAAGAGACCCAGTACTTC; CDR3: CASSPMGRQETQYF